The 25 T cell receptor beta chains below were found in one sample sequenced in a study of blood T cell repertoires in COVID-19. Using immunoSEQ multiplex PCR, the repertoire was profiled, and TCRdb retains in-frame clones only, with some absent. The repertoire has over 100,000 clones, around 83% of them found once; the top ten carry approximately 1.3%. Specimen: peripheral blood. The source of these receptors is a man in his forties with acute or convalescent COVID-19.

V gene TRBV11-2 combines with J gene TRBJ1-6; 10 positions match TRBD1. CDR3 length: 16 amino acids. Trimming at V came to 3 bases and at J to 7 bases, leaving 6 bases not matched to a gene. Germline lookup yields CDR1 SGHAT and CDR2 FQNNGV. CDR3 sequence reads: CASSFKRQGANSPLHF. CDR3 DNA sequence: TGTGCCAGCAGCTTTAAAAGACAGGGGGCAAATTCACCCCTCCACTTT.

The chain combines TRBV28 with TRBJ1-1; 7 bases match TRBD1. The V gene's germline CDR1 is MDHEN and CDR2 SYDVKM. CDR3 length: 16 residues. With 5 bases clipped from V and 0 bases from J, the junction kept 9 bases outside the gene matches. Written as DNA, the CDR3 is TGTGCCAGCAGTACATACAGGGGAAGTATGAACACTGAAGCTTTCTTT. Amino acids: CASSTYRGSMNTEAFF.

The genes are TRBV15 and TRBJ1-1; 7 bases agree with TRBD1. The junction had 1 base not matched to a gene; V was cut back by 0 bases and J by 3 bases. Germline V CDR1 and CDR2: LNHNV, YYDKDF (reference sequence). CDR3 size: 14 residues. Here the CDR3 reads CATSRDRGDTEAFF. CDR3 in DNA: TGTGCCACCAGCAGAGACAGGGGGGACACTGAAGCTTTCTTT. Full variable domain (missing parts from reference TRBV15 and TRBJ1-1): DAMVIQNPRYQVTQFGKPVTLSCSQTLNHNVMYWYQQKSSQAPKLLFHYYDKDFNNEADTPDNFQSRRPNTSFCFLDIRSPGLGDTAMYLCATSRDRGDTEAFFGQGTRLTVV.

The rearrangement uses TRBV19 and TRBJ1-5; TRBD1 agrees at 9 bases. The CDR3 covers 15 residues. V lost 6 bases, J lost 3 bases, and 6 bases stayed unmatched. The V gene's germline CDR1 is LNHDA and CDR2 SQIVND (reference sequence). CDR3 DNA sequence: TGTGCCAGTAGCCCCGGGACAGGGTTCAATCAGCCCCAGCATTTT. This sequence encodes CASSPGTGFNQPQHF.

The V call is TRBV12-3 or TRBV12-4, the J call TRBJ1-5; tentative D call: TRBD1 (5 bases). The CDR3 covers 13 residues. Trimming took off 8 bases at V and 6 bases at J, with 14 bases between the two ends. In DNA form, the CDR3 reads TGTGCCAGCGGTGTGTCGGGGGGTCAGCCCCAGCATTTT. Translation gives CASGVSGGQPQHF.

The chain recombines TRBV9 with TRBJ2-3; TRBD2 aligns across 8 bases. This CDR3 is 15 amino acids long. Germline trimming cut 0 bases from V and 2 bases from J; bases unmatched to any gene: 2. CDR1 is SGDLS and CDR2 is YYNGEE in the germline V gene. In nucleotides, the CDR3 is TGTGCCAGCAGCGTAGACGGGGGGGCCACAGATACGCAGTATTTT. It yields the protein CASSVDGGATDTQYF.

The gene calls are TRBV10-3 and TRBJ2-7, with TRBD1 matching 9 bases. V shed 6 bases and J 4 bases; nucleotides not matched to a gene: 1. This CDR3 has 12 amino acids. Germline assignment: CDR1 ENHRY and CDR2 SYGVKD. The CDR3 DNA reads as TGTGCCATCAGGGACAGGGGTTACGAGCAGTACTTC. It codes for CAIRDRGYEQYF.

The V gene is TRBV7-9, the J gene TRBJ2-1; 9 positions match TRBD2. The CDR3 spans 17 residues. CDR1 and CDR2 from the germline V gene are SEHNR and FQNEAQ (reference sequence). After removal of 0 bases from V and 1 base from J, the junction contained 4 bases not matched to a gene. For the CDR3, the DNA is TGTGCCAGCAGCTTAGCGGGGAGCGGGGGGTCCTACAATGAGCAGTTCTTC. Protein sequence: CASSLAGSGGSYNEQFF.

The V call is TRBV6-5, the J call TRBJ2-3; TRBD2 might be the D (6 bases). Germline V lookup: CDR1 MNHEY, CDR2 SVGAGI. Trimming pared 7 bases from V and 2 bases from J, leaving 10 bases between. The CDR3 has 13 amino acids. The chain's CDR3 is CASKEGYTDTQYF. CDR3 DNA: TGTGCCAGCAAGGAGGGATACACAGATACGCAGTATTTT.

The J gene is TRBJ2-1, the V gene TRBV11-2; TRBD1 matches at 7 bases. The V gene end was trimmed by 8 bases and the J gene end by 0 bases; junction bases not matched to a gene: 4. Germline V gene sequence: CDR1 SGHAT, CDR2 FQNNGV. This CDR3 region has 14 residues. CDR3 coding DNA: TGTGCCAGCTCGGGGACAGTCTCCTACAATGAGCAGTTCTTC. Protein product: CASSGTVSYNEQFF.

V and J are TRBV7-3 and TRBJ2-5, with TRBD2 identical over 7 bases. The CDR3 loop spans 15 amino acids. Germline-derived CDR1 and CDR2 are SGHTA and FQGTGA. The V gene end was trimmed by 3 bases and the J gene end by 2 bases; junction bases not matched to a gene: 6. The CDR3 spells CASSFFGGLQETQYF. Written as DNA, the CDR3 is TGTGCCAGCAGCTTTTTTGGGGGACTACAAGAGACCCAGTACTTC.

Only a few counts were recorded for this clone. The V call is TRBV19, the J call TRBJ2-2; TRBD1 matches at 7 bases. The V and J ends lost 2 bases and 6 bases, in that order; junction bases with no gene match: 15. The CDR3 spans 18 residues. Germline CDR1 is LNHDA and CDR2 is SQIVND (reference sequence). This chain's CDR3 is CASSIQGGAFVPAGELFF. CDR3 DNA sequence: TGTGCCAGTAGTATACAAGGGGGCGCTTTCGTTCCCGCCGGGGAGCTGTTTTTT.

This clone was observed a few times. This rearrangement joins TRBV7-9 to TRBJ1-1, with D tentatively TRBD1 (6 bases). The CDR3 is made up of 14 amino acids. V was clipped by 2 bases and J by 2 bases, with 9 bases between them. Germline CDR1 reads SEHNR; CDR2 reads FQNEAQ (reference sequence). The CDR3 spells CASSLKGHNTEAFF. In DNA form, the CDR3 reads TGTGCCAGCAGCTTAAAGGGACACAACACTGAAGCTTTCTTT.

The chain employs TRBV4-3 and TRBJ1-5, with D maybe TRBD1 (6 bases). V dropped 3 bases and J dropped 1 base, with 13 bases sitting between them. The CDR3 totals 16 residues. Per germline, CDR1 LGHNA and CDR2 YSLEER. The chain's CDR3 is CASSQAQGGSNQPQHF. CDR3 bases: TGCGCCAGCAGCCAGGCACAGGGTGGGAGCAATCAGCCCCAGCATTTT.

The J gene is TRBJ2-2, the V gene TRBV3-1 (or the pseudogene TRBV3-2); TRBD2 is a possible D gene (5 bases). Trimming removed 4 bases from V and 6 bases from J, with 12 bases in between. Germline V CDR1 and CDR2: LGHDT, YNNKEL (reference sequence). This CDR3 is built from 14 residues. CDR3 sequence: CASSLGIGSGELFF. CDR3 DNA sequence: TGTGCCAGCAGCCTCGGGATTGGGTCCGGGGAGCTGTTTTTT.

Written as DNA, the CDR3 is TGTGCCAGCAGTACTAGCGGGAGCTGGAATGAGCAGTTCTTC. Amino acids: CASSTSGSWNEQFF. The rearrangement links TRBV6-5 to TRBJ2-1; 11 nucleotides line up with TRBD2. Trimming removed 5 bases from V and 7 bases from J; junction bases left unmatched: 4. CDR3 length: 14 amino acids. The germline gives CDR1 MNHEY, CDR2 SVGAGI.

Only one count was recorded for this clone. This chain links TRBV28 with TRBJ2-5; the D gene is possibly TRBD2 (5 bases). V was clipped by 8 bases and J by 2 bases, with 12 bases between them. Germline assignment: CDR1 MDHEN and CDR2 SYDVKM. The CDR3 has 13 amino acids. For the CDR3, the DNA is TGTGCCAGCTTGAGGGTTACTCAAGAGACCCAGTACTTC. This codes for CASLRVTQETQYF.

The rearrangement joins TRBV3-1 (or the pseudogene TRBV3-2) to TRBJ2-3, with D maybe TRBD2 (5 bases). V lost 4 bases, J lost 5 bases, and 13 bases lay in between. The germline CDR1 and CDR2 sequences are LGHDT and YNNKEL (reference sequence). CDR3 length: 14 residues. The CDR3 nucleotides read TGTGCCAGCAGCCTTCCCTCCGGGGAAGATACGCAGTATTTT. It yields the protein CASSLPSGEDTQYF.

V is TRBV14 and J is TRBJ2-7; 9 bases match TRBD2. With V trimmed by 8 bases and J by 4 bases, 15 bases remained unmatched. Germline V gene sequence: CDR1 SGHDN, CDR2 FVKESK. The CDR3 runs 16 residues. The CDR3 is CASPPSGNLTDYEQYF. The CDR3 region has the DNA TGTGCCAGCCCGCCTAGCGGGAACCTGACGGATTACGAGCAGTACTTC.

The V gene is TRBV27, the J gene TRBJ2-2, with 8 bases matching TRBD2. The CDR3 is 15 residues long. The germline V gene has CDR1 MNHEY and CDR2 SMNVEV (reference sequence). The ends lost 0 bases at V and 7 bases at J; junction bases unmatched: 4. Here the CDR3 reads CASSLSVGGGGELFF. The CDR3 DNA reads TGTGCCAGCAGTTTATCGGTCGGGGGGGGCGGGGAGCTGTTTTTT.

The chain links TRBV19 to TRBJ2-3; possibly TRBD2 for D (7 bases). From germline, CDR1 is LNHDA and CDR2 SQIVND (reference sequence). This CDR3 has 15 residues. V lost 5 bases to trimming and J lost 5 bases, with 17 bases between them. In nucleotides, the CDR3 is TGTGCCAGTAGTGACGGAGGGGGGGCTAGAGATACGCAGTATTTT. This codes for CASSDGGGARDTQYF.

CDR3 bases: TGTGCCAGCACAAAGGGGGGTCTAGCGGAAAATACGCAGTATTTT. As protein: CASTKGGLAENTQYF. This rearrangement joins TRBV19 to TRBJ2-3, with TRBD2 as a possible D gene (7 bases). The CDR3 has 15 residues. The germline CDR1 and CDR2 sequences are LNHDA and SQIVND (reference sequence). V was clipped by 9 bases and J by 7 bases, with 23 bases between them.

This clone has only one observation. This CDR3 is also generated by other DNA sequences in the sample. The chain has TRBV6-5 and TRBJ1-2; 7 bases match TRBD1. Germline V gene data show CDR1 as MNHEY and CDR2 as SVGAGI. The V segment lost 0 bases and the J segment 8 bases; nucleotides outside the gene matches: 3. The CDR3 loop spans 13 amino acids. CDR3 nucleotide sequence: TGTGCCAGCAGTTACTCGACAGGGCGCGGCTACACCTTC. This translates into CASSYSTGRGYTF.

This clone was seen a handful of times. V and J are TRBV4-2 and TRBJ2-3; 9 bases align to TRBD2. The trim removed 0 bases at V and 0 bases at J, leaving 1 base unmatched. CDR1 and CDR2 (germline): LGHNA, YNFKEQ. There are 16 residues in the CDR3. In nucleotides, the CDR3 is TGTGCCAGCAGCCAAGAGCGGGGGGGTAGCACAGATACGCAGTATTTT. It specifies CASSQERGGSTDTQYF.

The CDR3 region is CASSEVRGDGIAKNIQYF. DNA for the CDR3: TGTGCCAGCAGTGAAGTCCGAGGAGACGGGATAGCCAAAAACATTCAGTACTTC. The chain couples TRBV6-1 to TRBJ2-4; weak D call: TRBD2 (5 bases). Deletions cut 1 base from V and 0 bases from J, with 16 bases between. The CDR3 sequence is 18 residues long. Looked up from germline, CDR1 is MNHNS and CDR2 is SASEGT.